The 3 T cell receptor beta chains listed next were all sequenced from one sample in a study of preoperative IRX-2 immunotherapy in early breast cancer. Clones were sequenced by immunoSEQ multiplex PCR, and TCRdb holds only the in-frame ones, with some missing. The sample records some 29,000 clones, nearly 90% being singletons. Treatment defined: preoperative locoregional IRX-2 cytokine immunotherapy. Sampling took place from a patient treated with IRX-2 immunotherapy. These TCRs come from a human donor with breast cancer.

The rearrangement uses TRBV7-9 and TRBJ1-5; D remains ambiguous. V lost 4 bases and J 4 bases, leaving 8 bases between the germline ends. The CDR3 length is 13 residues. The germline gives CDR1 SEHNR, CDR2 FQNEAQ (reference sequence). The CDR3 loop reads CASSSSANQPQHF. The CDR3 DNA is TGTGCCAGCAGCTCCTCAGCTAATCAGCCCCAGCATTTT. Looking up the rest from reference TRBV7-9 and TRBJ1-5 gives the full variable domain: DTGVSQNPRHKITKRGQNVTFRCDPISEHNRLYWYRQTLGQGPEFLTYFQNEAQLEKSRLLSDRFSAERPKGSFSTLEIQRTEQGDSAMYLCASSSSANQPQHFGDGTRLSIL.

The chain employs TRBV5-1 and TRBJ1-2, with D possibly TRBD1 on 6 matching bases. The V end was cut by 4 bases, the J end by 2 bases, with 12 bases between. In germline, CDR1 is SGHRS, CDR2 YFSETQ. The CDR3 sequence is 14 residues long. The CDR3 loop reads CASSPRTENYGYTF. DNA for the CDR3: TGCGCCAGCAGCCCGAGGACAGAGAACTATGGCTACACCTTC. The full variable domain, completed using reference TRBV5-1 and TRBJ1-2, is KAGVTQTPRYLIKTRGQQVTLSCSPISGHRSVSWYQQTPGQGLQFLFEYFSETQRNKGNFPGRFSGRQFSNSRSEMNVSTLELGDSALYLCASSPRTENYGYTFGSGTRLTVV.

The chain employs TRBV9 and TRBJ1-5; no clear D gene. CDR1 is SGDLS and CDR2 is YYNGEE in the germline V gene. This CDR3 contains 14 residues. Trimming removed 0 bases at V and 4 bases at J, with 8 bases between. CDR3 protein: CASSVEPMNQPQHF. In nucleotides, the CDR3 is TGTGCCAGCAGCGTAGAACCGATGAATCAGCCCCAGCATTTT.